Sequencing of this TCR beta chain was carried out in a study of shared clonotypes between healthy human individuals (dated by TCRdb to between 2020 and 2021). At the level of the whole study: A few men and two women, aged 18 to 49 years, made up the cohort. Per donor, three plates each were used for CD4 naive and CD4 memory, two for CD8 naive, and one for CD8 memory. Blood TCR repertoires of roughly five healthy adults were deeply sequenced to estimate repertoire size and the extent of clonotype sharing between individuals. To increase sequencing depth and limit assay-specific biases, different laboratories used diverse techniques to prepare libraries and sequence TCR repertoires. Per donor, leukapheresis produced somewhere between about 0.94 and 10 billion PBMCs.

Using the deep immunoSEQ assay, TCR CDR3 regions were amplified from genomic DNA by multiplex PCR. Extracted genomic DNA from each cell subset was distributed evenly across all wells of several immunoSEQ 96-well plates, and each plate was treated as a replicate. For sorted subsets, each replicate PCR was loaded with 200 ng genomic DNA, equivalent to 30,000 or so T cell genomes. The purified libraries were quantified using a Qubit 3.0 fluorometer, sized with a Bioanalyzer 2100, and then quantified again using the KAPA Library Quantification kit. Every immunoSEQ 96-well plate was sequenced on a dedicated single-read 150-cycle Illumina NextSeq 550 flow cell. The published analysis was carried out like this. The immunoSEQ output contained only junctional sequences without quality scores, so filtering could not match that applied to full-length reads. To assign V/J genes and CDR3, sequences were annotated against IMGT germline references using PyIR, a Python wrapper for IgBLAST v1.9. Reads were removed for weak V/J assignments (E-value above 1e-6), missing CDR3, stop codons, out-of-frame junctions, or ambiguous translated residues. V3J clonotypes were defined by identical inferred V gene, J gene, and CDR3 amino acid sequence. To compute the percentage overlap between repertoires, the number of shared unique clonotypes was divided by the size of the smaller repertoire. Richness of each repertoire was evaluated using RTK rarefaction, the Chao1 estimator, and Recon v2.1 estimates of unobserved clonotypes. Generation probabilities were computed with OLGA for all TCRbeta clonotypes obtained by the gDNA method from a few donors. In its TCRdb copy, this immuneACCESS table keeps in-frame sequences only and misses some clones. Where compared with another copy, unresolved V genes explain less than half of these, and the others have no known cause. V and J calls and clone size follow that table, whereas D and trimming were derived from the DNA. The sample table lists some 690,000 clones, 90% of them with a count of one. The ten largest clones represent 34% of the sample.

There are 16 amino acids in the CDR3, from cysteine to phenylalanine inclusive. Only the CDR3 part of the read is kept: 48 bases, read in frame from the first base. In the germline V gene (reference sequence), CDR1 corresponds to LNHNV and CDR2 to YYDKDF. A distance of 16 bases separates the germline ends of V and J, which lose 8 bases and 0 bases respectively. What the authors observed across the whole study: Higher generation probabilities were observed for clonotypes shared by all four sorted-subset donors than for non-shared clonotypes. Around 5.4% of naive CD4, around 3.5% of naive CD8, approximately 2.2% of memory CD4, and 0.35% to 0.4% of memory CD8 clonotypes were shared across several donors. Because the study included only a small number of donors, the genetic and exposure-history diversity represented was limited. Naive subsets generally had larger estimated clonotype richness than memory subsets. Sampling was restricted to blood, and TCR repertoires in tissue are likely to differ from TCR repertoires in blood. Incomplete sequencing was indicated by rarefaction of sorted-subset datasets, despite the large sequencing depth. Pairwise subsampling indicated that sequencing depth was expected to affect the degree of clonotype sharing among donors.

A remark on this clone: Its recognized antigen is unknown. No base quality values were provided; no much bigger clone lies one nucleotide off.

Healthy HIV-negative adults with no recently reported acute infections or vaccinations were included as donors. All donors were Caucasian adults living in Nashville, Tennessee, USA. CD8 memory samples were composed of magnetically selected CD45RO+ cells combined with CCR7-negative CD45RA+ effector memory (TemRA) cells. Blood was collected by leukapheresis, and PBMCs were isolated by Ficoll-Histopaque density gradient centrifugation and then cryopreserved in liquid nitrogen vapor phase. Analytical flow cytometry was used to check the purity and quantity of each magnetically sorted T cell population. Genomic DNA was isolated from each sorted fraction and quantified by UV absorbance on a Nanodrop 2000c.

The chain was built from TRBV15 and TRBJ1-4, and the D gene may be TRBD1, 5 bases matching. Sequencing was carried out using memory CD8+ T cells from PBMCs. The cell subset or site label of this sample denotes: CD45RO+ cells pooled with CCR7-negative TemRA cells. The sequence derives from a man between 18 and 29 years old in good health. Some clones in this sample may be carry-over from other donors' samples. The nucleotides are TGTGCCACCGGGGGTCTTCGGACTGCAACTAATGAAAAACTGTTTTTT. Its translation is CATGGLRTATNEKLFF.